The present T cell receptor beta chain was sequenced within a study of control samples from healthy donors and cancer patients. Assay used: immunoSEQ multiplex PCR; TCRdb lists only in-frame clones, some missing. The sample contains tens of thousands of clones, over 65% of which appear only once. Germline values: CDR1 SGHKS, CDR2 YYEKEE (reference sequence). The CDR3 is 14 residues long. Trimming removed 4 bases at V and 7 bases at J, with 15 bases between. This TCR came from a male donor with melanoma. The sample comprised formalin-fixed, paraffin-embedded tissue. This sequence joins TRBV5-5 and TRBJ2-1; perhaps TRBD2 as D (5 bases). The DNA for the CDR3 is TGTGCCAGCAGCAGCGTTGGACTGTCTAATGAGCAGTTCTTC. Translated, it gives CASSSVGLSNEQFF.